Given below is one T cell receptor beta chain in context. What it binds is unknown. The data belong to a study of shared clonotypes between healthy human individuals. Study information: Researchers drew samples from two women and a few men aged 18 to 49. Notes on the study in general: Around 4.7% of naive CD4 clonotypes were shared across a few donors.

For each subset, genomic DNA was distributed in equal portions over several immunoSEQ plates. Sequencing used immunoSEQ multiplex PCR; TCRdb keeps in-frame clones, though not all of them. The repertoire holds about 120,000 clones, with about 63% as singletons. The CDR3 extends over 16 amino acids. Per germline, CDR1 MGHRA and CDR2 YSYEKL. V shed 2 bases and J shed 4 bases, with 17 bases lying between them. What was sequenced was memory CD8+ T cells sorted from blood. Subset meaning: CD45RO+ cells pooled with CCR7-negative TemRA cells. This chain uses TRBV4-1 with TRBJ1-2; no clear D gene. The receptor was isolated from a woman aged 25 to 39 in good health. The CDR3 DNA sequence: TGCGCCAGCAGCCAAAGCCTGTTGGGCACTTTCTATGGCTACACCTTC. This encodes CASSQSLLGTFYGYTF.